What follows are 5 T cell receptor beta chains derived from one specimen sequenced in a study of memory CD4+ T cells and cytomegalovirus serostatus. Produced via immunoSEQ multiplex PCR; TCRdb's table is partial and in-frame only. Of 40,000 to 60,000 clones in the sample, roughly 78% were seen once. Single viable CD3+CD4+CD8-CD45RO+ cells were sorted as the memory CD4+ T cells. The sample consisted of memory CD4+ T cells from blood. The receptors shown here come from an adult in good health and CMV-seronegative.

The V and J genes are TRBV19 and TRBJ2-7, with D maybe TRBD1 (6 bases). CDR3 length: 13 residues. CDR1 and CDR2 from the germline V gene are LNHDA and SQIVND (reference sequence). V lost 1 base, J lost 5 bases, and 9 bases lay in between. The CDR3: CASSIGYRDEQYF. CDR3 nucleotides: TGTGCCAGTAGTATAGGGTACAGGGACGAGCAGTACTTC. Full variable domain (outside the CDR3, taken from reference TRBV19 and TRBJ2-7): DGGITQSPKYLFRKEGQNVTLSCEQNLNHDAMYWYRQDPGQGLRLIYYSQIVNDFQKGDIAEGYSVSREKKESFPLTVTSAQKNPTAFYLCASSIGYRDEQYFGPGTRLTVT.

V and J are TRBV27 and TRBJ1-1, with D possibly TRBD1 on 6 matching bases. The CDR3 covers 13 residues. Trimming removed 10 bases at V and 0 bases at J, with 12 bases between. CDR1 and CDR2 (germline): MNHEY, SMNVEV (reference sequence). CDR3 coding DNA: TGTGCCACCCAAAGGGGGTTGAACACTGAAGCTTTCTTT. It yields the protein CATQRGLNTEAFF.

V and J are TRBV2 and TRBJ1-2; possible D gene TRBD1, 6 bases. The CDR3 length is 13 residues. Germline V gene sequence: CDR1 SNHLY, CDR2 FYNNEI. Deletions cut 6 bases from V and 5 bases from J, with 13 bases between. CDR3 protein: CASRNRDQYGYTF. CDR3 DNA: TGTGCCAGCAGGAACAGGGATCAATATGGCTACACCTTC.

V usage is TRBV6-6 and J usage is TRBJ2-6; D is tentatively TRBD1 or TRBD2 (5 bases each). Germline assignment: CDR1 MNHNY and CDR2 SVGAGI (reference sequence). V lost 11 bases, J lost 0 bases, and 14 bases lay in between. The CDR3 has 15 residues. CDR3 nucleotides: TGTGCCGCAGGGACGGCGGGCTCTGGGGCCAACGTCCTGACTTTC. Residues: CAAGTAGSGANVLTF.

The chain combines TRBV5-1 with TRBJ2-5; D is possibly TRBD1 (5 bases). CDR1 is SGHRS and CDR2 is YFSETQ in the germline V gene. This CDR3 comprises 13 residues. Trimming stripped 2 bases from V and 5 bases from J, with 10 bases between. This CDR3 reads CASSFGRDETQYF. The DNA for the CDR3 is TGCGCCAGCAGCTTCGGCAGGGATGAGACCCAGTACTTC.